A selection of T cell receptor beta chains follows, all from one sample in a study of blood T cell repertoires in COVID-19. Repertoires were generated with immunoSEQ multiplex PCR, while TCRdb's copy carries only in-frame clones and drops some. The sample lists over 150,000 clones, roughly 84% seen once, with approximately 3% in the top ten. The sequencing input was PBMCs or T cells enriched from blood (not recorded which). These receptors originate from a woman in her 30s who had recovered from COVID-19. CDR3s include the opening cysteine and the closing phenylalanine or tryptophan. A D gene is named only where the DNA matches it firmly. Some rows have no size entry. The others give once, few or many, or a class for an expanded clone.

NA	NA	15	TRBV10-3	TRBJ1-2	CAISESIGANYGYTF	TGTGCCATCAGTGAGTCCATCGGAGCTAACTATGGCTACACCTTC
NA	TRBD1	13	TRBV27	TRBJ1-2	CASSFQTGDGYTF	TGTGCCAGCAGTTTCCAGACAGGGGATGGCTACACCTTC
NA	TRBD2	13	TRBV27	TRBJ2-5	CASRERGGKTQYF	TGTGCCAGCAGAGAGCGGGGGGGGAAGACCCAGTACTTC
NA	TRBD1	14	TRBV2	TRBJ1-1	CASSGQGANTEAFF	TGTGCCAGCAGTGGACAGGGAGCGAACACTGAAGCTTTCTTT
NA	TRBD1	13	TRBV18	TRBJ1-1	CASSRGGNTEAFF	TGTGCCAGCTCAAGAGGGGGCAACACTGAAGCTTTCTTT
NA	NA	14	TRBV7-9	TRBJ2-5	CASSLASSQETQYF	TGTGCCAGCAGCTTAGCGAGTTCCCAAGAGACCCAGTACTTC
NA	NA	12	TRBV27	TRBJ2-3	CASSPSTDTQYF	TGTGCCAGCAGTCCTAGCACAGATACGCAGTATTTT
NA	TRBD1	17	TRBV28	TRBJ1-1	CASRRTGDRVWDTEAFF	TGTGCCAGCAGGCGGACAGGGGATCGCGTCTGGGACACTGAAGCTTTCTTT
NA	TRBD2	16	TRBV7-2	TRBJ2-1	CASSLATSGGAHEQFF	TGTGCCAGCAGCTTAGCTACTAGCGGGGGGGCCCATGAGCAGTTCTTC
NA	NA	15	TRBV7-8	TRBJ2-7	CASSLGLPSSYEQYF	TGTGCCAGCAGCCTGGGACTTCCGAGCTCCTACGAGCAGTACTTC
NA	NA	17	TRBV21-1	TRBJ1-4	CASSKDPDRGASEKLFF	TGTGCCAGCAGCAAAGACCCGGACCGGGGAGCCAGTGAAAAACTGTTTTTT
NA	NA	13	TRBV6-5	TRBJ2-7	CASTKGLSYEQYF	TGTGCCAGCACTAAGGGACTTTCCTACGAGCAGTACTTC
NA	NA	15	TRBV7-8	TRBJ2-1	CASTQPQGTYNEQFF	TGTGCCAGCACCCAACCGCAGGGAACCTACAATGAGCAGTTCTTC
NA	TRBD2	15	TRBV7-2	TRBJ2-1	CASSLAAGGIYEQFF	TGTGCCAGCAGCTTAGCGGCGGGGGGGATCTATGAGCAGTTCTTC
NA	NA	15	TRBV5-1	TRBJ1-1	CASSLLWGMNTEAFF	TGCGCCAGCAGCTTGCTTTGGGGCATGAACACTGAAGCTTTCTTT
few	TRBD2	14	TRBV6-5	TRBJ2-2	CASRLAGDTGELFF	TGTGCCAGCAGACTAGCGGGGGACACCGGGGAGCTGTTTTTT
once	NA	14	TRBV10-3	TRBJ1-1	CAISGQQLNTEAFF	TGTGCCATCAGTGGGCAACAGTTGAACACTGAAGCTTTCTTT
NA	NA	17	TRBV19	TRBJ1-5	CASVPGEGGYYNQPQHF	TGTGCCAGTGTACCAGGGGAGGGAGGATATTACAATCAGCCCCAGCATTTT
NA	NA	13	TRBV19	TRBJ1-1	CASSPRILAEAFF	TGTGCCAGTAGTCCTCGTATATTGGCCGAAGCTTTCTTT
NA	NA	14	TRBV3-1/TRBV3-2	TRBJ2-5	CASSQELRGETQYF	TGTGCCAGCAGCCAAGAGCTGAGGGGGGAGACCCAGTACTTC
NA	NA	16	TRBV5-4	TRBJ1-4	CASSLGRGVGNEKLFF	TGTGCCAGCAGCTTGGGCAGGGGAGTTGGTAATGAAAAACTGTTTTTT
NA	NA	15	TRBV27	TRBJ1-6	CASSSFGTLNSPLHF	TGTGCCAGCAGTTCCTTCGGGACACTAAATTCACCCCTCCACTTT
once	TRBD2	14	TRBV18	TRBJ2-5	CASSPPTGRETQYF	TGTGCCAGCTCACCACCCACCGGGAGGGAGACCCAGTACTTC
NA	NA	13	TRBV5-1	TRBJ2-5	CASSYTEQETQYF	TGCGCCAGCAGCTACACAGAACAAGAGACCCAGTACTTC
NA	TRBD1	15	TRBV7-9	TRBJ2-7	CASSLVGQGVREQYF	TGTGCCAGCAGCTTAGTAGGACAGGGGGTGCGTGAGCAGTACTTC
NA	TRBD2	15	TRBV6-5	TRBJ2-1	CASRKTSGRFNEQFF	TGTGCCAGCAGAAAGACTAGCGGGAGATTCAATGAGCAGTTCTTC
few	NA	15	TRBV7-6	TRBJ2-1	CASSPDLSSYNEQFF	TGTGCCAGCAGCCCGGACTTGAGCTCCTACAATGAGCAGTTCTTC
NA	TRBD2	14	TRBV5-1	TRBJ2-5	CASSLAGSQETQYF	TGCGCCAGCAGCTTAGCGGGGAGCCAAGAGACCCAGTACTTC
NA	NA	14	TRBV10-2	TRBJ1-6	CASSPRQDNSPLHF	TGCGCCAGCAGCCCAAGACAGGATAATTCACCCCTCCACTTT
NA	TRBD1	16	TRBV9	TRBJ1-1	CASSVGDRGANTEAFF	TGTGCCAGCAGCGTAGGGGACAGGGGTGCCAACACTGAAGCTTTCTTT
NA	NA	18	TRBV19	TRBJ1-5	CASSMRQGLNRNNQPQHF	TGTGCCAGTAGTATGCGGCAGGGCCTAAATCGAAACAATCAGCCCCAGCATTTT
NA	NA	14	TRBV7-2	TRBJ2-5	CASSLASGLETQYF	TGTGCCAGCAGCTTAGCGTCAGGGCTGGAGACCCAGTACTTC
NA	TRBD1	18	TRBV27	TRBJ2-2	CASSEFVRLGQGAGELFF	TGTGCCAGCAGTGAATTTGTTCGCCTCGGACAGGGGGCCGGGGAGCTGTTTTTT
few	TRBD1	15	TRBV20-1	TRBJ2-7	CSASVLGTGFNEQYF	TGCAGTGCTAGTGTCCTTGGGACAGGGTTCAACGAGCAGTACTTC
NA	NA	13	TRBV5-5	TRBJ1-2	CASSLEGALGYTF	TGTGCCAGCAGCTTGGAAGGGGCGCTCGGCTACACCTTC
NA	NA	13	TRBV5-1	TRBJ1-3	CASSSNAVDTIYF	TGCGCCAGCAGCTCCAATGCGGTCGACACCATATATTTT
NA	NA	15	TRBV15	TRBJ1-2	CATSRARAGGYGYTF	TGTGCCACCAGCAGAGCCCGCGCGGGGGGTTATGGCTACACCTTC
many	NA	14	TRBV15	TRBJ2-5	CATSRERVGKTQYF	TGTGCCACCAGCAGAGAGAGGGTCGGAAAGACCCAGTACTTC
NA	NA	12	TRBV28	TRBJ1-5	CASRGAGQPQHF	TGTGCCAGCCGCGGGGCGGGTCAGCCCCAGCATTTT
NA	TRBD1	15	TRBV7-9	TRBJ1-2	CASSRGTGVGGGYTF	TGTGCCAGCAGCCGCGGGACAGGGGTTGGTGGTGGCTACACCTTC
NA	TRBD2	16	TRBV10-1	TRBJ2-2	CASSEWNGGAAGELFF	TGCGCCAGCAGTGAGTGGAACGGGGGGGCCGCCGGGGAGCTGTTTTTT
NA	TRBD2	15	TRBV28	TRBJ2-1	CASSFTGGGNNEQFF	TGTGCCAGCAGTTTCACGGGAGGAGGCAACAATGAGCAGTTCTTC
many	TRBD2	16	TRBV19	TRBJ2-5	CASSIDPSGGQETQYF	TGTGCCAGTAGTATAGATCCTAGCGGGGGGCAAGAGACCCAGTACTTC
NA	TRBD2	18	TRBV5-1	TRBJ2-3	CASSFQTSGIFGTDTQYF	TGCGCCAGCAGCTTCCAGACTAGCGGAATTTTCGGCACAGATACGCAGTATTTT
NA	TRBD1	15	TRBV13	TRBJ2-1	CASSPSRDRDNEQFF	TGTGCCAGCAGCCCATCCCGGGACAGGGACAATGAGCAGTTCTTC
few	TRBD1	15	TRBV5-1	TRBJ1-6	CASSGGTANNSPLHF	TGCGCCAGCAGCGGGGGGACAGCGAATAATTCACCCCTCCACTTT
NA	NA	15	TRBV3-1/TRBV3-2	TRBJ1-1	CASSQGGGGNTEAFF	TGTGCCAGCAGCCAAGGAGGGGGGGGCAACACTGAAGCTTTCTTT
once	TRBD1	15	TRBV15	TRBJ1-2	CATSRDRGSFYGYTF	TGTGCCACCAGCAGAGACAGGGGGTCTTTTTATGGCTACACCTTC
NA	NA	12	TRBV10-3	TRBJ2-7	CAISETGTEQYF	TGTGCCATCAGTGAGACTGGTACCGAGCAGTACTTC
NA	TRBD2	14	TRBV19	TRBJ2-3	CASSISGGRDTQYF	TGTGCCAGTAGTATTAGCGGGGGGCGGGATACGCAGTATTTT
once	TRBD1	15	TRBV7-8	TRBJ1-6	CASSYPGQTNSPLHF	TGTGCCAGCAGCTACCCGGGACAGACAAATTCACCCCTCCACTTT